The T cell receptor beta chain under discussion was sequenced for a study of blood T cell repertoires in COVID-19. The overall study: Collection of acute and convalescent COVID-19 samples took place in the United States, Italy and Spain.

Original methodology: The authors estimated nucleated cell counts from reference gene primer amplification. Assay used: immunoSEQ multiplex PCR; TCRdb lists only in-frame clones, some missing. The DNA gave D and trimming, while V, J and clone size come from that table. The table includes about 340,000 clones, around nine tenths detected once. Between the trimmed V and J ends, which lost 9 bases and 5 bases, there was a span of 19 bases. The CDR3 has 14 amino acids. Germline values: CDR1 LNHDA, CDR2 SQIVND (reference sequence). V gene TRBV19 combines with J gene TRBJ1-1; D might be TRBD1 (6 bases). This clonotype was sampled from a woman between 18 and 29 years old who had recovered from COVID-19. The sample was peripheral blood. The CDR3 reads CASEVGASGTEAFF. In DNA, the CDR3 is TGTGCCAGCGAGGTGGGGGCCAGCGGTACTGAAGCTTTCTTT.